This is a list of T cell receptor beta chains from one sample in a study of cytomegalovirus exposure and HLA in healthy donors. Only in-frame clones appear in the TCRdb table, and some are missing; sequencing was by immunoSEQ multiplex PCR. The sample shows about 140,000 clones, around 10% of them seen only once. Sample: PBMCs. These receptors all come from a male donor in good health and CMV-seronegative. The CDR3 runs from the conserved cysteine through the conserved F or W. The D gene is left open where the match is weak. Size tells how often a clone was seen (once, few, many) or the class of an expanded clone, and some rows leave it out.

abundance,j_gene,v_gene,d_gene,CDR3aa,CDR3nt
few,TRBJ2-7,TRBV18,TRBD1,CASSPGQGSHEQYF,TGTGCCAGCTCACCGGGACAGGGGTCTCACGAGCAGTACTTC
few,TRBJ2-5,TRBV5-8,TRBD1,CASRLGQGLGGETQYF,TGTGCCAGCAGATTAGGACAGGGCCTAGGAGGGGAGACCCAGTACTTC
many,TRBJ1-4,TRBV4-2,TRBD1,CASSQDPGGTTNEKLFF,TGTGCCAGCAGCCAAGATCCAGGGGGCACAACTAATGAAAAACTGTTTTTT
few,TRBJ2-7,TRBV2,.,CASSGGRIGEQYF,TGTGCCAGCAGTGGGGGGCGAATCGGCGAGCAGTACTTC
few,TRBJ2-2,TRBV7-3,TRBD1,CASRDRGQSGELFF,TGTGCCAGCAGGGACAGGGGGCAATCCGGGGAGCTGTTTTTT
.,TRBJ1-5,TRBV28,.,CATRGGSSNQPQHF,TGTGCCACTAGAGGAGGGAGCAGCAATCAGCCCCAGCATTTT
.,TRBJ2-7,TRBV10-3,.,CAISDTDEQYF,TGTGCCATCAGTGATACAGACGAGCAGTACTTC
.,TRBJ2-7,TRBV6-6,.,CASSLGNYEQYF,TGTGCCAGCAGTCTCGGGAACTACGAGCAGTACTTC
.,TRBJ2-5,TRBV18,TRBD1,CASSPPDRGETQYF,TGTGCCAGCTCACCACCGGACAGGGGGGAGACCCAGTACTTC
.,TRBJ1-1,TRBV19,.,CASRPTDMNTEAFF,TGTGCCAGTAGACCGACAGACATGAACACTGAAGCTTTCTTT
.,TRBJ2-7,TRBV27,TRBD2,CASSSYGTSGSYEQYF,TGTGCCAGCAGCTCTTACGGGACTAGCGGCTCCTACGAGCAGTACTTC
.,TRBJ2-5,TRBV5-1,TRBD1,CASSLLTGVETQYF,TGCGCCAGCAGCCTACTGACAGGGGTGGAGACCCAGTACTTC
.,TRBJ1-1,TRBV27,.,CASSLSRGANTEAFF,TGTGCCAGCAGTTTATCCAGGGGAGCGAACACTGAAGCTTTCTTT
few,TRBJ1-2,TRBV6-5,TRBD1,CASKDRNYGYTF,TGTGCCAGCAAGGACAGGAACTATGGCTACACCTTC
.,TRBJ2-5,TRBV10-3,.,CAIRREQETQYF,TGTGCCATCAGACGGGAGCAAGAGACCCAGTACTTC
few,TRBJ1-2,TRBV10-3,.,CAISERATGGYTF,TGTGCCATCAGTGAGCGAGCTACGGGGGGCTACACCTTC
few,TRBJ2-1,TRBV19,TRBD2,CASSIVGLASGGNEQFF,TGTGCCAGTAGTATAGTGGGACTAGCATCCGGGGGGAATGAGCAGTTCTTC
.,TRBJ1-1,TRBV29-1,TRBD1,CSARQGASWGNTEAFF,TGCAGCGCCAGACAGGGGGCAAGCTGGGGGAACACTGAAGCTTTCTTT
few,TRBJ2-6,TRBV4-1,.,CASSQDWGPGANVLTF,TGCGCCAGCAGCCAAGATTGGGGGCCTGGGGCCAACGTCCTGACTTTC
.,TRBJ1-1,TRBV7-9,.,CASSFHGLNTEAFF,TGTGCCAGCAGCTTTCACGGTCTTAACACTGAAGCTTTCTTT
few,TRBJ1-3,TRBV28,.,CASMPAAPSSGNTIYF,TGTGCCAGCATGCCAGCGGCACCTTCCTCTGGAAACACCATATATTTT
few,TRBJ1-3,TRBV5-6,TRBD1,CASSYRQGAGNTIYF,TGTGCCAGCAGCTACCGACAGGGGGCAGGAAACACCATATATTTT
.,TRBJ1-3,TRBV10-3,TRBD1,CAISGQGPGNTIYF,TGTGCCATCAGTGGACAGGGCCCTGGAAACACCATATATTTT
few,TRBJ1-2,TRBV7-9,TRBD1,CASSQPGQVYGYTF,TGTGCCAGCAGTCAACCGGGACAGGTCTATGGCTACACCTTC
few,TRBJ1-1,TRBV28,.,CASTPSLATEAFF,TGTGCCAGCACCCCGTCTCTGGCCACTGAAGCTTTCTTT
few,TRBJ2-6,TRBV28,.,CASSPGHNSGANVLTF,TGTGCCAGCAGCCCCGGACACAACTCTGGGGCCAACGTCCTGACTTTC
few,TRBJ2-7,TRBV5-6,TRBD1,CASSLGLGQSYEQYF,TGTGCCAGCAGCCTGGGTTTGGGACAGTCCTACGAGCAGTACTTC
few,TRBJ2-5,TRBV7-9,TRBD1,CASSRTGAETQYF,TGTGCCAGCAGCCGGACAGGGGCTGAGACCCAGTACTTC
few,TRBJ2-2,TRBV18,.,CASSPGSWDTGELFF,TGTGCCAGCTCACCAGGGAGTTGGGACACCGGGGAGCTGTTTTTT
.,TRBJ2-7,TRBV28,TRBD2,CASYTSGYEQYF,TGTGCCAGCTATACTAGCGGCTACGAGCAGTACTTC
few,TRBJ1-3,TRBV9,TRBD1,CASSGQGTSGNTIYF,TGTGCCAGCAGCGGACAGGGGACCTCTGGAAACACCATATATTTT
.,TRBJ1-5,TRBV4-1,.,CASSRAGESNQPQHF,TGCGCCAGCAGTCGGGCAGGGGAGAGCAATCAGCCCCAGCATTTT